This T cell receptor beta chain was recovered during a study of Graves' ophthalmopathy and Graves' hyperthyroidism. This CDR3 is built from 16 residues. Looked up from germline, CDR1 is MNHNS and CDR2 is SASEGT. The trim removed 5 bases at V and 9 bases at J, leaving 11 bases unmatched. As the template, RNA transcripts were used to amplify TCR beta CDR3 regions. HTBI primers served in a first-round RT-PCR, which a second-round multiplex PCR followed. Each CDR3 protein gets one entry after TCRdb re-called the multiplex PCR reads with MiXCR. Here the sample spans a few hundred thousand distinct CDR3 sequences, roughly 20% being singletons. This clonotype occurred once. Clinicians made diagnoses from clinical symptoms, serum thyroxine, TRAb, thyroid ultrasound and orbital computed tomography.

The receptor was derived from a young woman with stable Graves' hyperthyroidism. The chain has TRBV6-1 and TRBJ2-5, with 14 bases aligning to TRBD2. Sequencing was done on a sample of peripheral blood. The CDR3 DNA reads as TGTGCCAGCAGTCCGGGACTAGCGGGAGAGGATCGGGCCCAGTACTTC. This codes for CASSPGLAGEDRAQYF.